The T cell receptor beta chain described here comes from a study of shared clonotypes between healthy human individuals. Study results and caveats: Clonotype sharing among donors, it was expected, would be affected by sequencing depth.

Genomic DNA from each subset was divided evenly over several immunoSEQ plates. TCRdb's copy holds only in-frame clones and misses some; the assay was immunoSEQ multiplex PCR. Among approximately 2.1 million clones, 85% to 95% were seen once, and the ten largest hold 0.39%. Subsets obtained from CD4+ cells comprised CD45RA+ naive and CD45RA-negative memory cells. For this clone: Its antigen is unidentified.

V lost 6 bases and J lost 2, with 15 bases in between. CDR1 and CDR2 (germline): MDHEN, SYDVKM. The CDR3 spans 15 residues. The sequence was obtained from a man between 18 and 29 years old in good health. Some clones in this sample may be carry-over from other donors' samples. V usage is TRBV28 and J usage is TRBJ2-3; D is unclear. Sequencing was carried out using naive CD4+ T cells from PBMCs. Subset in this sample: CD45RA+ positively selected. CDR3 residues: CASSPAVVVTDTQYF. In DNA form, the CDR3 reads TGTGCCAGCAGCCCCGCGGTCGTGGTCACAGATACGCAGTATTTT.